This T cell receptor beta chain emerged from a study of spatial heterogeneity in lung cancer. On the study more broadly: For the average unique TCR and UMI combination, more than nine occurrences appeared in raw reads.

This clonotype was seen ten or more times. Regarding time point: sample taken at primary tumor resection. Whole RNA was taken from tumor, nontumor lung or frozen PBMC; it was then sequenced unsorted. CDR3 length: 14 amino acids. V gave up 4 bases and J gave up 2 bases, with 10 bases separating them. Germline V gene data show CDR1 as SEHNR and CDR2 as FQNEAQ (reference sequence). MiXCR, applied by TCRdb to the 5' RACE reads, yields one record per CDR3 protein. In the table there are around 60,000 distinct CDR3 sequences, 8.4% of which are singletons. The chain couples TRBV7-9 to TRBJ2-3, with D hard to call. The clonotype was recovered from a female donor with early-stage non-small cell lung cancer. The sequences come from PBMCs, collected at surgery. The DNA for the CDR3 is TGTGCCAGCAGCTGGCTACAACCCACAGATACGCAGTATTTT. Translated, it gives CASSWLQPTDTQYF.